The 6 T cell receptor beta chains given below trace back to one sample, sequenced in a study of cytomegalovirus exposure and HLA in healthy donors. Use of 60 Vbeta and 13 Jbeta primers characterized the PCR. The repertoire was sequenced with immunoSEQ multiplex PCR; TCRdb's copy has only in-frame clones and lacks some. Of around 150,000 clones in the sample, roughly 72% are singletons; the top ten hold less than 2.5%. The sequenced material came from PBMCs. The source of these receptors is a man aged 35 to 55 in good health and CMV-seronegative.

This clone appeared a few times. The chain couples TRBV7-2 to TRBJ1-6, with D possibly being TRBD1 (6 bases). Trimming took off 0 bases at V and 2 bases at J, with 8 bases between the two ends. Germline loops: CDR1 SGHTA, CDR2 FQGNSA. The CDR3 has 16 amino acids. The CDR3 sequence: CASSLARTAYNSPLHF. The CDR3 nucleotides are TGTGCCAGCAGCTTAGCTCGGACAGCCTATAATTCACCCCTCCACTTT.

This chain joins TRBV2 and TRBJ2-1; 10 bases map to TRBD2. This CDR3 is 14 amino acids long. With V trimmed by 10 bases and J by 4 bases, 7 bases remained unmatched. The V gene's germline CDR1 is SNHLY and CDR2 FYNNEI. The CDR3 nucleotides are TGTGCCACCCACGGACTAGCGGAATACAATGAGCAGTTCTTC. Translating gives CATHGLAEYNEQFF.

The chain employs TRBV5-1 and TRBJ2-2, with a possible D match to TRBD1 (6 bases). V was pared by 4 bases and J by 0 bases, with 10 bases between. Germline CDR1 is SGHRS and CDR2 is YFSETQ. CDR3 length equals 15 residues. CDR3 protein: CASSLQGSNTGELFF. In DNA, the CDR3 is TGCGCCAGCAGCCTTCAGGGGTCGAACACCGGGGAGCTGTTTTTT.

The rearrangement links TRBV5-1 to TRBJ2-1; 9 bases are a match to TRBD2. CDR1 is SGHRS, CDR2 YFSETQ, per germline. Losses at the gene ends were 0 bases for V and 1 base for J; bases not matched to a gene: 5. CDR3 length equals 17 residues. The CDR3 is CASSLEEAGGSYNEQFF. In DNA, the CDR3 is TGCGCCAGCAGCTTGGAAGAAGCGGGAGGATCCTACAATGAGCAGTTCTTC.

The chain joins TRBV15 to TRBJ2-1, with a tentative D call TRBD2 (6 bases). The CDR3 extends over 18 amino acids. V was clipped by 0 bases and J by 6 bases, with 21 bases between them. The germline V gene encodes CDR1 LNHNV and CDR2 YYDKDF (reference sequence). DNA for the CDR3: TGTGCCACCAGCAGAGACCGGGGCGGAGGGCGTAGGGTCAATGAGCAGTTCTTC. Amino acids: CATSRDRGGGRRVNEQFF.

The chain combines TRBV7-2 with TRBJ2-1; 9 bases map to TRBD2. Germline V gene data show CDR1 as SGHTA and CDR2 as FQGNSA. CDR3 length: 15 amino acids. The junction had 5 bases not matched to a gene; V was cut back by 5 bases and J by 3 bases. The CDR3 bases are TGTGCCAGCAGCCTTTCTAGCGGGAACTACAATGAGCAGTTCTTC. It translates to CASSLSSGNYNEQFF. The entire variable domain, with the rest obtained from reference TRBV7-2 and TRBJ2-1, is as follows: GAGVSQSPSNKVTEKGKDVELRCDPISGHTALYWYRQSLGQGLEFLIYFQGNSAPDKSGLPSDRFSAERTGGSVSTLTIQRTQQEDSAVYLCASSLSSGNYNEQFFGPGTRLTVL.